This entry lists 12 T cell receptor beta chains sequenced from one sample in a study of molecular identifiers for immune sequencing clone quantification. TCRdb re-called the PCR reads with MiXCR, one entry per CDR3 protein. The data hold 490,000 or so distinct CDR3 sequences, with over 20% observed a single time. What was sequenced was naive CD8+ T cells from blood, with Jurkat cell RNA spiked in. Subset noted: FACS-sorted CD8+CD4-CCR7+CD45RA+ naive T cells. Receptor source: a human donor in good health. Some libraries in this study had Jurkat cell RNA spiked in.

This clonotype was picked up many times. The gene calls are TRBV4-3 and TRBJ2-1; TRBD2 matches 13 bases. Germline V CDR1 and CDR2: LGHNA, YSLEER. V dropped 4 bases and J dropped 0; count of bases not matched to a gene: 3. The CDR3 totals 17 residues. The CDR3 DNA follows: TGCGCCAGCAGCCCGAGGACTAGCGGGAGCTCCTACAATGAGCAGTTCTTC. Protein: CASSPRTSGSSYNEQFF.

On this clonotype itself: Since a much larger clone is just one base distant, this may be a read error. CDR3 sequence reads: CASSQGGQELFF. Written as DNA, the CDR3 is TGTGCCAGCAGCCAAGGGGGGCAAGAGCTGTTTTTT. V usage is TRBV2 and J usage is TRBJ2-2; D is possibly TRBD1 or TRBD2 (6 bases each). CDR1 and CDR2 from the germline V gene are SNHLY and FYNNEI. Trimming stripped 6 bases from V and 11 bases from J, with 13 bases between. This CDR3 contains 12 residues.

V is TRBV27 and J is TRBJ1-4, with no clear D. The V end lost 4 bases, the J end lost 3 bases, and 12 bases lay between the germline ends. This CDR3 is built from 15 residues. Germline CDR1 and CDR2: MNHEY and SMNVEV (reference sequence). Here the CDR3 reads CASSWAAGSNEKLFF. The CDR3 nucleotides are TGTGCCAGCAGTTGGGCAGCCGGCTCTAATGAAAAACTGTTTTTT.

This clonotype was detected a few times. This chain joins TRBV3-1 and TRBJ1-2, with D unresolved. V was clipped by 1 base and J by 6 bases, with 24 bases between them. The CDR3 is made up of 18 amino acids. Germline CDR1 LGHDT, CDR2 YNNKEL (reference sequence). The CDR3 protein is CASSQGAAGSGRVDGYTF. The CDR3 coding sequence is TGTGCCAGCAGCCAAGGTGCCGCAGGTTCTGGGAGGGTAGATGGCTACACCTTC.

About this clonotype: At one end the junction does not follow the germline gene, possibly because of a read error. This sequence joins TRBV7-9 and TRBJ1-1, with no clear D. Germline CDR1 reads SEHNR; CDR2 reads FQNEAQ (reference sequence). The CDR3 runs 13 residues. The CDR3 bases are TGTGCCAGCAGCTATACAGTGGGCACTGAAGCTTCCTTT. Translation gives CASSYTVGTEASF.

The chain couples TRBV27 to TRBJ1-5, with 7 nucleotides matching TRBD1. The V gene's germline CDR1 is MNHEY and CDR2 SMNVEV (reference sequence). The CDR3 has 17 residues. The trim removed 7 bases at V and 11 bases at J, leaving 23 bases unmatched. CDR3 bases: TGTGCCAGCAACGAAGTCCCCCCAGACAGGGCAGGCCAGTCCCAGCATTTT. Its protein is CASNEVPPDRAGQSQHF.

This rearrangement joins TRBV12-3 or TRBV12-4 to TRBJ2-5; a weak D match, TRBD1 (5 bases). The CDR3 is 15 residues long. Trimming took 3 bases from V and 2 from J, leaving 13 bases between them. Here the CDR3 DNA reads TGTGCCAGCAGTTTCAAGGCGACAGAGCAAGAGACCCAGTACTTC. It specifies CASSFKATEQETQYF.

This clonotype was recorded at least ten times. The V gene is TRBV27, the J gene TRBJ2-5, with 7 bases lining up with TRBD2. Germline V CDR1 and CDR2: MNHEY, SMNVEV (reference sequence). The ends lost 6 bases at V and 2 bases at J; junction bases unmatched: 9. This CDR3 is 15 amino acids long. The CDR3 DNA is TGTGCCAGCAGACCCCTCCTAGCGGCACAAGAGACCCAGTACTTC. Protein product: CASRPLLAAQETQYF.

This chain uses TRBV20-1 with TRBJ2-3; D is perhaps TRBD1 (5 bases). Trimming pared 4 bases from V and 1 base from J, leaving 27 bases between. CDR3 size: 19 residues. Germline V gene sequence: CDR1 DFQATT, CDR2 SNEGSKA (reference sequence). CDR3 coding DNA: TGCAGTGCTATAGTGGGGCCAGGCCGGAGTAAAGTTGGCACAGATACGCAGTATTTT. Protein: CSAIVGPGRSKVGTDTQYF.

This clonotype turned up a few times. J is TRBJ2-7 and V is TRBV4-3, with D possibly being TRBD1 or TRBD2 (5 bases each). The CDR3 has 14 residues. Trimming removed 2 bases at V and 6 bases at J, with 14 bases between. Germline assignment: CDR1 LGHNA and CDR2 YSLEER. The CDR3 coding sequence is TGCGCCAGCAGCCAATTTACGCAGGGACCCGAGCAGTACTTC. It translates to CASSQFTQGPEQYF.

As concerns this clonotype: This could be a read error, since a much larger clone is one nucleotide away. The chain couples TRBV7-2 to TRBJ2-3; no definite D call. CDR3 length: 14 amino acids. Germline V gene sequence: CDR1 SGHTA, CDR2 FQGNSA. CDR3 sequence reads: CASSLLLSTDTRYF. CDR3 DNA: TGTGCCAGCAGCTTATTGCTAAGCACAGATACGCGGTATTTT.

This chain connects TRBV4-3 to TRBJ2-1; TRBD2 is a possible D gene (6 bases). V was pared by 3 bases and J by 2 bases, with 11 bases between. CDR1 is LGHNA and CDR2 is YSLEER in the germline V gene. There are 15 residues in the CDR3. In nucleotides, the CDR3 is TGCGCCAGCAGCCAGGAGCGGGTCGCCTACAATGAGCAGTTCTTC. It is translated as CASSQERVAYNEQFF.